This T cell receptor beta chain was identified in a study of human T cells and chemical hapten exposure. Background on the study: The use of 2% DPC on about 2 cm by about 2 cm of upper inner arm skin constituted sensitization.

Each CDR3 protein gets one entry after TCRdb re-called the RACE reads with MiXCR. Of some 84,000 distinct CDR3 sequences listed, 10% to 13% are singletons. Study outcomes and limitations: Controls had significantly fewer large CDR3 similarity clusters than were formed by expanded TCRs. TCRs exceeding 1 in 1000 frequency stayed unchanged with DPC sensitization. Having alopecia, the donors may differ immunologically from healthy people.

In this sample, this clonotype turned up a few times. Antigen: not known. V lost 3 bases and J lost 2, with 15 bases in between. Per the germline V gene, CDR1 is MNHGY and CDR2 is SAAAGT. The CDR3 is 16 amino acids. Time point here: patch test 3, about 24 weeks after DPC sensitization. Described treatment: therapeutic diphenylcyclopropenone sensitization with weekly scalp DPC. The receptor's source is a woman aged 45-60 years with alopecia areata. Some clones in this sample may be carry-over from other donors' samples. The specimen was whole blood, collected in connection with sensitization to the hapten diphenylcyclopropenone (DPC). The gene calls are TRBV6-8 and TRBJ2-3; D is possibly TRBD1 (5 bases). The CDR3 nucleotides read TGTGCCAGCAGTTATGGGGCAGGGCCCGCCACAGATACGCAGTATTTT. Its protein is CASSYGAGPATDTQYF.